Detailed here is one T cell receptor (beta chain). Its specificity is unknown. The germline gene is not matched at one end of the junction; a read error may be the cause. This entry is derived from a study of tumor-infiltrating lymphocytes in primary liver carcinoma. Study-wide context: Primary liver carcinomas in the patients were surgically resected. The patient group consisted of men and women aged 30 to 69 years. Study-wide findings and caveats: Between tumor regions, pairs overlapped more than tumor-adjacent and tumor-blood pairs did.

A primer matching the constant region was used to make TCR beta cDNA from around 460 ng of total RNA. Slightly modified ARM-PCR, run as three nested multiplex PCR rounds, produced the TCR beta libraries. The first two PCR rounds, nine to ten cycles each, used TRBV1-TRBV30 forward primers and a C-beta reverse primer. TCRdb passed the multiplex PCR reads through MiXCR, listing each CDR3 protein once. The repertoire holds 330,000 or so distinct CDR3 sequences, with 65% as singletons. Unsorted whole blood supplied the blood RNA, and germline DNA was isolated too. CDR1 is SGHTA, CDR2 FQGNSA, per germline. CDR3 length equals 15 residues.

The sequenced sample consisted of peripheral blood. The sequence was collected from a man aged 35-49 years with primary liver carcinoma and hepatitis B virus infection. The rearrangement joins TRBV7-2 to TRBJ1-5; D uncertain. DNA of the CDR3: TGTGCCAGCAGCTTAGAGAAATATAGCAATCAGCCACAGCATTTT. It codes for CASSLEKYSNQPQHF. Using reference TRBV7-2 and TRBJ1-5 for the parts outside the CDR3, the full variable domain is GAGVSQSPSNKVTEKGKDVELRCDPISGHTALYWYRQSLGQGLEFLIYFQGNSAPDKSGLPSDRFSAERTGGSVSTLTIQRTQQEDSAVYLCASSLEKYSNQPQHFGDGTRLSIL.